The source of this TCR beta chain is a study of blood T cells in healthy people across ages. Per germline, CDR1 SGHAT and CDR2 FQDESV (reference sequence). The V segment lost 4 bases and the J segment 0 bases; nucleotides outside the gene matches: 7. CDR3 length equals 16 residues. Alongside a J-beta primer mix, a sample-barcoded 5' primer served in a second PCR lasting roughly 7 to 12 cycles. TCRdb reprocessed the 5' RACE reads via MiXCR and lists one record per CDR3 protein. Of about 500,000 distinct CDR3 sequences listed, nearly 25% were seen once; the top ten hold approximately 8.7%. The same sample was also used in a study of T cells of mothers and their children. That source notes: The overlap seen between related mothers and children slightly exceeded that of unrelated pairs, though not significantly.

The clonotype comes from a boy between 10 and 17 years old in good health. The gene calls are TRBV11-1 and TRBJ2-5; 8 bases agree with TRBD1. Sequenced: blood. In DNA form, the CDR3 reads TGTGCCAGCAGCTCCAGGGGGCGCCGGTACCAAGAGACCCAGTACTTC. Translated, it gives CASSSRGRRYQETQYF.